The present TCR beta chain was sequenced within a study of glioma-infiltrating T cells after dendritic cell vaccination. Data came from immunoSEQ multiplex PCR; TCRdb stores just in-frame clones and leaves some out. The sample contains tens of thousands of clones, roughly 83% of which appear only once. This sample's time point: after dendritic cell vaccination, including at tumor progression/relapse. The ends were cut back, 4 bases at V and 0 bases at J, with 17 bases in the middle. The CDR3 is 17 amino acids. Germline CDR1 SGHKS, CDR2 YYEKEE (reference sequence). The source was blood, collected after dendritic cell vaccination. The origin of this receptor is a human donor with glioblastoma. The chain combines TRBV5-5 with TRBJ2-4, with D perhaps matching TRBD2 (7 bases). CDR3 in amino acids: CASSQLGAGVAKNIQYF. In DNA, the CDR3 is TGTGCCAGCAGCCAACTGGGGGCGGGGGTAGCCAAAAACATTCAGTACTTC.